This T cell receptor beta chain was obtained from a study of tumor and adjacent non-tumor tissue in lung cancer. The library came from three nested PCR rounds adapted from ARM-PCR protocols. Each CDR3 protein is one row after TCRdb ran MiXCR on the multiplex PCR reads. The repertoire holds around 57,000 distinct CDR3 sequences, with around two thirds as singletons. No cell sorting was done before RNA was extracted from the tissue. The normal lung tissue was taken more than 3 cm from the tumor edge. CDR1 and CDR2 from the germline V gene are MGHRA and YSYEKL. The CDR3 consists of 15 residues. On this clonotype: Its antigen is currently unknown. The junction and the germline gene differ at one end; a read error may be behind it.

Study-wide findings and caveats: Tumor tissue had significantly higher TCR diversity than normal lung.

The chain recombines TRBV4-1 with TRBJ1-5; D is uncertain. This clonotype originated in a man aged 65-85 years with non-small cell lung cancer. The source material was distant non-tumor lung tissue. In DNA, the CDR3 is TGCGCCAGTAGCCAACGACACGGAGTAGATCAGCCCCAGCATTTT. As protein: CASSQRHGVDQPQHF.